Shown below are 14 T cell receptor beta chains from a single sample sequenced in a study of blood T cell repertoires in COVID-19. The protocol was immunoSEQ multiplex PCR, while the TCRdb copy is restricted to in-frame clones and leaves out a portion. The sample carries roughly 87,000 clones, less than 80% recorded once. The source material was peripheral blood. These receptors were taken from a woman of 80 years or more with acute or convalescent COVID-19.

This rearrangement joins TRBV5-1 to TRBJ1-2; 10 nucleotides agree with TRBD1. The CDR3 extends over 14 amino acids. The germline CDR1 and CDR2 sequences are SGHRS and YFSETQ. V trimming: 0 bases; J trimming: 7 bases; junction bases outside the gene matches: 3. The chain's CDR3 is CASSLGGTGAGYTF. CDR3 nucleotide sequence: TGCGCCAGCAGCTTGGGAGGGACAGGGGCTGGCTACACCTTC.

The chain recombines TRBV18 with TRBJ2-7, with TRBD2 as a possible D gene (7 bases). The CDR3 loop spans 14 amino acids. V dropped 8 bases and J dropped 1 base, with 15 bases sitting between them. The germline CDR1 and CDR2 sequences are KGHSH and LQKENI. CDR3 protein: CASAPGGASYEQYF. The CDR3 DNA is TGTGCCAGCGCCCCGGGGGGCGCATCCTACGAGCAGTACTTC.

The rearrangement links TRBV24-1 to TRBJ1-5; D unclear. Germline V lookup: CDR1 KGHDR, CDR2 SFDVKD. The CDR3 has 13 amino acids. Trimming left V 6 bases short and J 0 bases short, with 5 bases between. The CDR3 sequence: CATSRGSNQPQHF. The DNA for the CDR3 is TGTGCCACCAGTCGGGGTAGCAATCAGCCCCAGCATTTT.

A note on this clone: A much larger clone lies one base from this, so it may be a read error. V is TRBV7-8 and J is TRBJ2-1, with 11 positions matching TRBD1. CDR3 length equals 14 residues. Trimming cost V 5 bases and J 6 bases; bases outside gene matches: 3. The V gene's germline CDR1 is SGHVS and CDR2 FQNEAQ. The CDR3 spells CASSPGQGANEQFF. CDR3 in DNA: TGTGCCAGCAGCCCCGGACAGGGGGCCAATGAGCAGTTCTTC.

The chain has TRBV19 and TRBJ2-5, with D perhaps matching TRBD1 (5 bases). Trimming removed 8 bases from V and 0 bases from J, with 7 bases in between. Looked up from germline, CDR1 is LNHDA and CDR2 is SQIVND (reference sequence). CDR3 length: 12 residues. The CDR3, as DNA: TGTGCCAGTTCCAGGGACCAAGAGACCCAGTACTTC. Encoded protein: CASSRDQETQYF.

J is TRBJ1-3 and V is TRBV6-1; D is ambiguous. The CDR3 consists of 18 residues. With 0 bases removed from V and 0 bases from J, the gap between germline ends came to 15 bases. From germline, CDR1 is MNHNS and CDR2 SASEGT. In DNA form, the CDR3 reads TGTGCCAGCAGTGAAGCTAAGGCGGCCAGAAGCTCTGGAAACACCATATATTTT. This gives the protein CASSEAKAARSSGNTIYF.

The chain employs TRBV9 and TRBJ2-5; D perhaps matches TRBD1 (7 bases). The CDR3 is made up of 14 amino acids. The V gene's germline CDR1 is SGDLS and CDR2 YYNGEE. The germline V and J ends were trimmed by 0 bases and 6 bases, with 12 bases remaining between them. The CDR3 nucleotides read TGTGCCAGCAGCGTAGATTCAGGGGGGAAGACCCAGTACTTC. This codes for CASSVDSGGKTQYF.

The genes are TRBV2 and TRBJ2-5; D possibly corresponds to TRBD1 (5 bases). The V gene lost 7 bases and the J gene lost 5 bases, with 14 bases spanning the gap. The CDR3 is 13 residues long. Germline CDR1 is SNHLY and CDR2 is FYNNEI. CDR3 residues: CASTGSGQETQYF. The CDR3 coding sequence is TGTGCCAGCACGGGTTCAGGGCAGGAGACCCAGTACTTC.

The genes are TRBV18 and TRBJ1-5; tentatively, D is TRBD1 (5 bases). The V gene's germline CDR1 is KGHSH and CDR2 LQKENI. This CDR3 comprises 16 residues. V was cut by 3 bases and J by 2 bases, with 14 bases left in between. The CDR3 is CASSPVRATGNQPQHF. CDR3 DNA sequence: TGTGCCAGCTCACCGGTTCGCGCGACAGGCAATCAGCCCCAGCATTTT.

This chain joins TRBV7-9 and TRBJ1-4; D may be TRBD1 (6 bases). The V end lost 3 bases, the J end lost 3 bases, and 8 bases lay between the germline ends. From germline, CDR1 is SEHNR and CDR2 FQNEAQ (reference sequence). This CDR3 is 14 amino acids long. The CDR3: CASSFGQSNEKLFF. CDR3 nucleotide sequence: TGTGCCAGCAGCTTCGGACAGTCTAATGAAAAACTGTTTTTT.

This clone was seen only once. V usage is TRBV11-2 and J usage is TRBJ1-2; D is ambiguous. The germline CDR1 and CDR2 sequences are SGHAT and FQNNGV. Between the trimmed V and J ends, which lost 0 bases and 7 bases, there was a span of 6 bases. The CDR3 runs to 12 residues. The CDR3 DNA reads TGTGCCAGCAGCTTAGACAGGCGTGGCTACACCTTC. Protein product: CASSLDRRGYTF.

The CDR3 nucleotides are TGTGCCAGCAGCTCGCGGGGCAGATTTAATTCACCCCTCCACTTT. The encoded protein is CASSSRGRFNSPLHF. This rearrangement joins TRBV7-2 to TRBJ1-6; a possible D gene is TRBD1 (5 bases). Trimming stripped 4 bases from V and 6 bases from J, with 13 bases between. The CDR3 length is 15 residues. Germline V gives CDR1 SGHTA, CDR2 FQGNSA.

The V call is TRBV19, the J call TRBJ1-5; D is unresolved. With 5 bases removed from V and 7 bases from J, the gap between germline ends came to 15 bases. The CDR3 has 14 residues. Germline V gene lookup returns CDR1 LNHDA and CDR2 SQIVND (reference sequence). In nucleotides, the CDR3 is TGTGCCAGTAGTGAGCCAGGAGGAGGGCAGCCCCAGCATTTT. It specifies CASSEPGGGQPQHF.

The chain employs TRBV5-8 and TRBJ1-5; the D gene is possibly TRBD1 (5 bases). The CDR3 is 15 amino acids. The germline V gene encodes CDR1 SGHTS and CDR2 YDEGEE. Between the trimmed V and J ends, which lost 0 bases and 3 bases, there was a span of 10 bases. The CDR3 spells CASSLGQGNNQPQHF. DNA of the CDR3: TGTGCCAGCAGCTTGGGGCAGGGTAACAATCAGCCCCAGCATTTT.